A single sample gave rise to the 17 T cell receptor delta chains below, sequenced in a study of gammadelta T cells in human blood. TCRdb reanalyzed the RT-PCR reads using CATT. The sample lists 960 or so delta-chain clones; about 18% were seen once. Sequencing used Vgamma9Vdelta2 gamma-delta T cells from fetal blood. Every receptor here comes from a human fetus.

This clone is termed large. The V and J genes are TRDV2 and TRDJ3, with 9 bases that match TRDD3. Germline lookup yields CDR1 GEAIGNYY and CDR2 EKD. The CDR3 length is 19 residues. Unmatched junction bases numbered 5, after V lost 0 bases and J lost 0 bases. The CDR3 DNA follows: TGTGCCTGTGACACCGTCGCTGGGGGATTCTCCTGGGACACCCGACAGATGTTTTTC. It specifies CACDTVAGGFSWDTRQMFF.

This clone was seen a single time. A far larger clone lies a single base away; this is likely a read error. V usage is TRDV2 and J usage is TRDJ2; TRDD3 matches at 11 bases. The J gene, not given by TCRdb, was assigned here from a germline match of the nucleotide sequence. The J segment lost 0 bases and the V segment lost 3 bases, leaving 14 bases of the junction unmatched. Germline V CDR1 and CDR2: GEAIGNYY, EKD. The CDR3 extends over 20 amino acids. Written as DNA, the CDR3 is TGTGCCTGTGACGAGGTGGTACTGGGGGATAATACAGCTTTGACAGCACAACTCTTCTTT. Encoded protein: CACDEVVLGDNTALTAQLFF.

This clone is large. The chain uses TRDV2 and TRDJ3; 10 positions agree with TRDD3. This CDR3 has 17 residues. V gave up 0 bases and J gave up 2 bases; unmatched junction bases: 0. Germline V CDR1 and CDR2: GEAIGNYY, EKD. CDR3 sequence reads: CACDTWGIPWDTRQMFF. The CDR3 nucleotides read TGTGCCTGTGACACCTGGGGGATACCCTGGGACACCCGACAGATGTTTTTC.

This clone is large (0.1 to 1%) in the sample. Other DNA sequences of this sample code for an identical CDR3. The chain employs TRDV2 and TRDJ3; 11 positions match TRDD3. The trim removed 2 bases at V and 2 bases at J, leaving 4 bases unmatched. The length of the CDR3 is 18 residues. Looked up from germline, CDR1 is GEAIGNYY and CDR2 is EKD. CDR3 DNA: TGTGCCTGTGACAAAATACTGGGGGATACCTGGGACACCCGACAGATGTTTTTC. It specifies CACDKILGDTWDTRQMFF.

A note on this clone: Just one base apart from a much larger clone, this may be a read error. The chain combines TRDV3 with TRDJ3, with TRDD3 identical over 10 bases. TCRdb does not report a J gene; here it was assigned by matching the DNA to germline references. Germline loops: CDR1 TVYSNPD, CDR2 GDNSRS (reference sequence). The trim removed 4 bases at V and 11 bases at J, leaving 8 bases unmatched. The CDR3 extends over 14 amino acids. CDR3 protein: CACDVLGDSRQMFF. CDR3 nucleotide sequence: TGTGCCTGTGACGTACTGGGGGATTCCCGACAGATGTTTTTC.

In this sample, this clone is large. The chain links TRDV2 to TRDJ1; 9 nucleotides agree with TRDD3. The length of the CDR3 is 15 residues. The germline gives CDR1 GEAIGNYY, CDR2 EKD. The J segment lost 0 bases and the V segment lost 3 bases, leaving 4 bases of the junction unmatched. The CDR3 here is CACDLLGDYTDKLIF. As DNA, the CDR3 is TGTGCCTGTGACCTACTGGGGGACTACACCGATAAACTCATCTTT.

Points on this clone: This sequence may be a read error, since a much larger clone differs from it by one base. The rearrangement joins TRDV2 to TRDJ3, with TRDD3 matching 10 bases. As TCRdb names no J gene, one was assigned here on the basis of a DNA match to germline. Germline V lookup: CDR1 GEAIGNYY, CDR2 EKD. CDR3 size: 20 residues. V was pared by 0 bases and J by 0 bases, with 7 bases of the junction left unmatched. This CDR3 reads CACDTAWGIFPSWDTRQMFF. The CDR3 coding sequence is TGTGCCTGTGACACCGCCTGGGGGATATTCCCCTCCTGGGACACCCGACAGATGTTTTTC.

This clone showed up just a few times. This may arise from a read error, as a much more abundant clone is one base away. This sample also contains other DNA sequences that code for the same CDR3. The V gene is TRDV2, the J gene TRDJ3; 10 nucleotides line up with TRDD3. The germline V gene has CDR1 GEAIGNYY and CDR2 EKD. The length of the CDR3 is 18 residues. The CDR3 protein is CACDTGGYGSWDTRQMFF. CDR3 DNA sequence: TGTGCCTGTGACACCGGGGGATACGGCTCCTGGGACACCCGACAGATGTTTTTT.

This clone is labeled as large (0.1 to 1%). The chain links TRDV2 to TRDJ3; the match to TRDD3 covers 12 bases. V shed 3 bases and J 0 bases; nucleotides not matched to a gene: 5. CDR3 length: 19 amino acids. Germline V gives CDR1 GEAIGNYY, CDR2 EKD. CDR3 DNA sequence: TGTGCCTGTGACGTACTGGGGGATACCCTCTCCTGGGACACCCGACAGATGTTTTTC. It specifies CACDVLGDTLSWDTRQMFF.

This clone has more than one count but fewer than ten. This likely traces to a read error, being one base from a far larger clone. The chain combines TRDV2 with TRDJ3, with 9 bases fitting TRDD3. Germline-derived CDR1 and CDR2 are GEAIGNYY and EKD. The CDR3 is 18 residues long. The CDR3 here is CACDKLGESSWDTQQMFF. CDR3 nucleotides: TGTGCCTGTGACAAACTGGGGGAGAGCTCCTGGGACACCCAACAGATGTTTTTC.

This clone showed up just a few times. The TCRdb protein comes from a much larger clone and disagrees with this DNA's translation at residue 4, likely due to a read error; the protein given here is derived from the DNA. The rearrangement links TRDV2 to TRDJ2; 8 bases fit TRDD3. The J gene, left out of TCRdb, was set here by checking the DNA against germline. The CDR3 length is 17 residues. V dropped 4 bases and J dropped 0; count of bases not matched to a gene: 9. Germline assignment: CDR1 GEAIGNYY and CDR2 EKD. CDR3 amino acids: CACEGLTGGSLTAQLFF. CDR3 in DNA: TGTGCCTGTGAAGGGCTTACTGGGGGGTCTTTGACAGCACAACTCTTCTTT.

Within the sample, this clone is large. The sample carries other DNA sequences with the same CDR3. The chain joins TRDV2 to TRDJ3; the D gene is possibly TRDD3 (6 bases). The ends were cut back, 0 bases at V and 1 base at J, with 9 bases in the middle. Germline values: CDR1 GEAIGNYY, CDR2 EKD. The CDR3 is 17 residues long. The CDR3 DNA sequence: TGTGCCTGTGACACCTGGGGGCCTTCCTGGGACACCCGACAGATGTTTTTC. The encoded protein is CACDTWGPSWDTRQMFF.

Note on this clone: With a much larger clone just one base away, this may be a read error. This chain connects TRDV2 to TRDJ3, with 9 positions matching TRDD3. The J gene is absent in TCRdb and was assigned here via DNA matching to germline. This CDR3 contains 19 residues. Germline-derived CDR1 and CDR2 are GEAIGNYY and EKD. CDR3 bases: TGCGCCTGTGACACCGTCGCTGGGGGATTCTCCTGGGACACCCGACAGATGTTTTTC. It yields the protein CACDTVAGGFSWDTRQMFF.

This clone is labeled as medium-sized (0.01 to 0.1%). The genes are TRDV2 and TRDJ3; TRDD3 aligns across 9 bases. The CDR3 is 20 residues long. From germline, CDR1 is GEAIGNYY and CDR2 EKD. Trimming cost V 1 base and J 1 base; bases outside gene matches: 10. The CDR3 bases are TGTGCCTGTGACACTCTACTGGGGGAAACCCCTTCCTGGGACACCCGACAGATGTTTTTC. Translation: CACDTLLGETPSWDTRQMFF.

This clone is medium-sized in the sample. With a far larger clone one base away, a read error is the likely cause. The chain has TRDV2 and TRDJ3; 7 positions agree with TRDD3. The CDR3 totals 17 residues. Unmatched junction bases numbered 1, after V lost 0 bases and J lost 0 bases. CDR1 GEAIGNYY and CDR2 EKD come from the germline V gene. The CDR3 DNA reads TGTGCCTGTGACACCTGGGGGAACTCCTGGGACACCCGACAGATGTTTTTC. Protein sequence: CACDTWGNSWDTRQMFF.

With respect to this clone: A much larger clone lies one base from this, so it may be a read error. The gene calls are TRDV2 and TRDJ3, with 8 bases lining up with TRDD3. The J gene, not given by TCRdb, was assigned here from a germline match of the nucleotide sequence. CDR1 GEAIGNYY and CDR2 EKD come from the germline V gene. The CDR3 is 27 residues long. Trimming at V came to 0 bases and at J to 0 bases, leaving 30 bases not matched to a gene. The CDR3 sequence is CACDTAWGSRGLTGGLRSSWDTRQMFF. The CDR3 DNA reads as TGTGCCTGTGACACCGCCTGGGGTAGTAGAGGTCTTACTGGGGGGCTACGGAGCTCCTGGGACACCCGACAGATGTTTTTC.

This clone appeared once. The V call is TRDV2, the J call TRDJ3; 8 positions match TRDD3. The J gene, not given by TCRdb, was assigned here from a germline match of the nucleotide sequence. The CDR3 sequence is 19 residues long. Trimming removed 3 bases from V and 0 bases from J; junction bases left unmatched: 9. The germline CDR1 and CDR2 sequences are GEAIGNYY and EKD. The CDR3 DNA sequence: TGTGCCTGTGACGAGGTGGTACTGGGGGCCTCCTGGGACACCCGACAGATGTTTTTC. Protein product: CACDEVVLGASWDTRQMFF.